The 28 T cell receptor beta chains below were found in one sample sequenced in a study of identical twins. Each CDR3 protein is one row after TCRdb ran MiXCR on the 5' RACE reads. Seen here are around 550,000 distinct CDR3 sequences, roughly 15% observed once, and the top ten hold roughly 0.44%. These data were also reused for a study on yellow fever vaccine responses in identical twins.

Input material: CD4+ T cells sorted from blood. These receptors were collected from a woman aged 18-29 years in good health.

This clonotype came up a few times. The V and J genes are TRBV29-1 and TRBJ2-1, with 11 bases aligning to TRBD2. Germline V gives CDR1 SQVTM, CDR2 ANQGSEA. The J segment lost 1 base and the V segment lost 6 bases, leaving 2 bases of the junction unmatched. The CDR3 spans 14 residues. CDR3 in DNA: TGCAGCGTGGGACTAGCGGCTTCCTACAATGAGCAGTTCTTC. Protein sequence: CSVGLAASYNEQFF.

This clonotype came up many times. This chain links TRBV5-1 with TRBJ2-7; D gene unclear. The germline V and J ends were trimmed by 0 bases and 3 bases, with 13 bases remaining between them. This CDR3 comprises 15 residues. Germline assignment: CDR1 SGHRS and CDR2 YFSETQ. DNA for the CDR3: TGCGCCAGCAGCTTGGCTATCACCCGGATCTACGAGCAGTACTTC. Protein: CASSLAITRIYEQYF.

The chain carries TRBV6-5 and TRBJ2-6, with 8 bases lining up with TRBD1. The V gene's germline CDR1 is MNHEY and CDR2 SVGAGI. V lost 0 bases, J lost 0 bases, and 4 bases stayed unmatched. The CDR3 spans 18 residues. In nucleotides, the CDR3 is TGTGCCAGCAGTTACTCGGGGACAGGAAGCTCTGGGGCCAACGTCCTGACTTTC. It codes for CASSYSGTGSSGANVLTF.

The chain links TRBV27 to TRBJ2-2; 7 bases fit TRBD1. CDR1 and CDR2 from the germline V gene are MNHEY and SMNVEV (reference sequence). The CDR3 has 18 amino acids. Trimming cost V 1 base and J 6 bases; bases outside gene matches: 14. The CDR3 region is CASSLLNPTGSGPGELFF. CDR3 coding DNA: TGTGCCAGCAGTTTATTGAACCCGACAGGGTCCGGGCCCGGGGAGCTGTTTTTT.

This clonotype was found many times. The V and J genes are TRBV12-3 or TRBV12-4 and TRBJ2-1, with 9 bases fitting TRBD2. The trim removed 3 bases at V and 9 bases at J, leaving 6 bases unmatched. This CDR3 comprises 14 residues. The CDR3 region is CASSLGSGSVEQFF. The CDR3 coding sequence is TGTGCCAGCAGTTTGGGTAGCGGGAGCGTTGAGCAGTTCTTC.

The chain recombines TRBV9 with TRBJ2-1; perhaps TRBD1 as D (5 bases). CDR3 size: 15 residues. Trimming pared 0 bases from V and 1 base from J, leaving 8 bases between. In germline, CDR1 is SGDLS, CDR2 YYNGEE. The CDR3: CASSVVSGSYNEQFF. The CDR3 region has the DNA TGTGCCAGCAGCGTAGTCTCAGGGTCCTACAATGAGCAGTTCTTC.

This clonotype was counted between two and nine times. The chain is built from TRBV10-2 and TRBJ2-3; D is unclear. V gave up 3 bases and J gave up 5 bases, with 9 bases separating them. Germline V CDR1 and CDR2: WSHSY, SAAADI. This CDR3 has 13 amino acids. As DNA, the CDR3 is TGCGCCAGCAGTGAAGGGCTCCGAGATACGCAGTATTTT. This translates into CASSEGLRDTQYF.

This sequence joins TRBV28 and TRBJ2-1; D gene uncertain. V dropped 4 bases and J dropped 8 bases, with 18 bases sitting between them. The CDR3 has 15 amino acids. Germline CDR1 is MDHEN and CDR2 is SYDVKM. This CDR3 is CASSSAVAGEYEQFF. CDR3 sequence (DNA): TGTGCCAGCAGTTCTGCGGTAGCCGGAGAATATGAGCAGTTCTTC.

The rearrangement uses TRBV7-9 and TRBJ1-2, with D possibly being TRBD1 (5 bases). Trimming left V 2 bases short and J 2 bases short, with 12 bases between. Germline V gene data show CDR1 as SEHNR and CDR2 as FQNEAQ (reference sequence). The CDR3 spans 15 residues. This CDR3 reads CASSLKSGSNYGYTF. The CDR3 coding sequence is TGTGCCAGCAGCTTAAAGTCAGGGTCGAACTATGGCTACACCTTC.

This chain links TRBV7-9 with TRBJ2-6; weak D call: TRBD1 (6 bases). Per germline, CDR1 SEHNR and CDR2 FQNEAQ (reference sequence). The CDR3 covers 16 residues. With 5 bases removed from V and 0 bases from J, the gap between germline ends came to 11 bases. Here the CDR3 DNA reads TGTGCCAGCAGCGTTAGGACAGCCTCTGGGGCCAACGTCCTGACTTTC. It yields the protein CASSVRTASGANVLTF.

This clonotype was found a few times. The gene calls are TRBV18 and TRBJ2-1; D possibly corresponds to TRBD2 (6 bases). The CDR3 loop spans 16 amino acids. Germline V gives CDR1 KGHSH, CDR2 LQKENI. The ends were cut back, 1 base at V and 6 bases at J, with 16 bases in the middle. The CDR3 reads CASSPQSRGLRNEQFF. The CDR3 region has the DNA TGTGCCAGCTCACCACAATCCCGGGGGTTGCGCAATGAGCAGTTCTTC.

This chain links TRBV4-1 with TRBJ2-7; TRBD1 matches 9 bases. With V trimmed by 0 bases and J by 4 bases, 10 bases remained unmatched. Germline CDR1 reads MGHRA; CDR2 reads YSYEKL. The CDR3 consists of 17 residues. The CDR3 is CASSQDLHPGQGYEQYV. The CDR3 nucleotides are TGCGCCAGCAGCCAAGATCTTCATCCGGGACAGGGTTACGAGCAGTACGTC.

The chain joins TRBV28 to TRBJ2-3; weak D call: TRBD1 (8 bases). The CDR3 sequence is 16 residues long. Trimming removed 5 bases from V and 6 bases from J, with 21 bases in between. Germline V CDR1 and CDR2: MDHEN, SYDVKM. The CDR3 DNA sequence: TGTGCCAGCAGTCCCCAGGGGGCGGGAGTCCGGGATACGCAGTATTTT. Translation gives CASSPQGAGVRDTQYF.

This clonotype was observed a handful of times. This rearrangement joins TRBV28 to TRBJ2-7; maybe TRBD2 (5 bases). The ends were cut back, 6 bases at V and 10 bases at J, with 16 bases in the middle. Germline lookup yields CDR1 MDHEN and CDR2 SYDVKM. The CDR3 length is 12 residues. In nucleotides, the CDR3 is TGTGCCAGCAGGGCCGACTACACCTTACAGTACTTC. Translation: CASRADYTLQYF.

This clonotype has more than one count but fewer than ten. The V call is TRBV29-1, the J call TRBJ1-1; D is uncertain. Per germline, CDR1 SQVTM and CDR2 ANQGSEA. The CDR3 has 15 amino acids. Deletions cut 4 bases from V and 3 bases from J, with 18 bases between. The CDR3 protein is CSVAWFVSRHTEAFF. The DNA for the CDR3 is TGCAGCGTTGCATGGTTTGTCTCCCGGCACACTGAAGCTTTCTTT. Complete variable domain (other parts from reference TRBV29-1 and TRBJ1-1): SAVISQKPSRDICQRGTSLTIQCQVDSQVTMMFWYRQQPGQSLTLIATANQGSEATYESGFVIDKFPISRPNLTFSTLTVSNMSPEDSSIYLCSVAWFVSRHTEAFFGQGTRLTVV.

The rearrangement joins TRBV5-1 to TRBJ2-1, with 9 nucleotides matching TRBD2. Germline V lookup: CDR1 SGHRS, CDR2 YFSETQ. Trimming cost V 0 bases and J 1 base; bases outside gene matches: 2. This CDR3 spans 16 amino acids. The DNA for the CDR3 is TGCGCCAGCAGCTTGGGACTAGCGGAATCCTACAATGAGCAGTTCTTC. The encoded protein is CASSLGLAESYNEQFF. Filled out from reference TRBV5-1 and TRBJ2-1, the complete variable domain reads KAGVTQTPRYLIKTRGQQVTLSCSPISGHRSVSWYQQTPGQGLQFLFEYFSETQRNKGNFPGRFSGRQFSNSRSEMNVSTLELGDSALYLCASSLGLAESYNEQFFGPGTRLTVL.

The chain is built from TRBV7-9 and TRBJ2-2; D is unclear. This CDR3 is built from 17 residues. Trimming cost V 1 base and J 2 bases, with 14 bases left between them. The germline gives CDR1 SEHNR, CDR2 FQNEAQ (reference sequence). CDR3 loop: CASSLEVSRHNTGELFF. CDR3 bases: TGTGCCAGCAGCTTAGAAGTCTCCCGACACAACACCGGGGAGCTGTTTTTT.

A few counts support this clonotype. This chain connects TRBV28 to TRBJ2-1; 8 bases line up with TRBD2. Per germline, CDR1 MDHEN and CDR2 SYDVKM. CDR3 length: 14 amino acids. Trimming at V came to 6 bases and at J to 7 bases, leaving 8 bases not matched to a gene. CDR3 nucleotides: TGTGCCAGCAGGACCGGGACTAGAGATAATGAGCAGTTCTTC. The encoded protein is CASRTGTRDNEQFF.

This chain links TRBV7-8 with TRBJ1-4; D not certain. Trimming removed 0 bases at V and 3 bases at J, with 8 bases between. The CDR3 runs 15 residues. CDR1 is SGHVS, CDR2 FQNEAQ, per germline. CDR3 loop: CASSLASGPNEKLFF. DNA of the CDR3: TGTGCCAGCAGCTTAGCGTCGGGTCCTAATGAAAAACTGTTTTTT. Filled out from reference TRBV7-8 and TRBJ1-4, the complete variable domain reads GAGVSQSPRYKVAKRGQDVALRCDPISGHVSLFWYQQALGQGPEFLTYFQNEAQLDKSGLPSDRFFAERPEGSVSTLKIQRTQQEDSAVYLCASSLASGPNEKLFFGSGTQLSVL.

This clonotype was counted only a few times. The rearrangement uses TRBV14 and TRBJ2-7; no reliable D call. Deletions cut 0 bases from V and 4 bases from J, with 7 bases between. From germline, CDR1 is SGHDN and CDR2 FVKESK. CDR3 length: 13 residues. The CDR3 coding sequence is TGTGCCAGCAGCCAAGACCACATGTACGAGCAGTACGTC. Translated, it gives CASSQDHMYEQYV.

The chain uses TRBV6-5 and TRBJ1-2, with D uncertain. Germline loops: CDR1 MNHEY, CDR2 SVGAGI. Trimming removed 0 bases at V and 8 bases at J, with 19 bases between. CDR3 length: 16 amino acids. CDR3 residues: CASSYSSNPGSGGYTF. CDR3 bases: TGTGCCAGCAGTTACTCCAGTAACCCGGGATCCGGAGGCTACACCTTC.

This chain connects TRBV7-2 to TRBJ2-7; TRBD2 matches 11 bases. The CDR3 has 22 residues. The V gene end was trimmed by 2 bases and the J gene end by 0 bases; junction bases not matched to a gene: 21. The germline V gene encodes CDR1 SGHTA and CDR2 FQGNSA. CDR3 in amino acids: CASSLPDRGWLAGGLRSYEQYV. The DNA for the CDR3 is TGTGCCAGCAGCTTACCTGACAGGGGTTGGCTAGCGGGGGGATTGCGCTCCTACGAGCAGTACGTC.

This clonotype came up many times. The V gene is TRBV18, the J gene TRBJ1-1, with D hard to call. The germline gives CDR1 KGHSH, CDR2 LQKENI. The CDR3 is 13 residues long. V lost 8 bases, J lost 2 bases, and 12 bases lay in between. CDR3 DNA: TGTGCCAGCAGCCCCCCGGGTAACACTGAAGCTTTCTTT. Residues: CASSPPGNTEAFF.

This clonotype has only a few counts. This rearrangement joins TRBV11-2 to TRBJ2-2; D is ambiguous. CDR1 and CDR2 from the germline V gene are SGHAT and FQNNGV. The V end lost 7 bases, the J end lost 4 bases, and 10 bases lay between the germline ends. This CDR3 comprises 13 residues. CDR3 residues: CASTLLGTGELFF. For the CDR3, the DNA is TGTGCCAGCACCCTCTTGGGCACCGGGGAGCTGTTTTTT.

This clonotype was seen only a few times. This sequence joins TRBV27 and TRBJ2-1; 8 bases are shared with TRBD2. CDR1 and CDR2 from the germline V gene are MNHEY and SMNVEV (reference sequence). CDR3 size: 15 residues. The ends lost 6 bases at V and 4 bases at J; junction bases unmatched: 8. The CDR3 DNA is TGTGCCAGCAGATACAGCGGGGGCCTTTACAATGAGCAGTTCTTC. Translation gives CASRYSGGLYNEQFF.

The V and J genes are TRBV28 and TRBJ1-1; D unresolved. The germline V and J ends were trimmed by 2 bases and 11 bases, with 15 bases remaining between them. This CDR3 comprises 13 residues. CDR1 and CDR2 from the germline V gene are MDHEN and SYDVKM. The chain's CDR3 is CASSLPQVPLAFF. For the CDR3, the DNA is TGTGCCAGCAGTTTACCCCAGGTACCCTTGGCTTTCTTT.

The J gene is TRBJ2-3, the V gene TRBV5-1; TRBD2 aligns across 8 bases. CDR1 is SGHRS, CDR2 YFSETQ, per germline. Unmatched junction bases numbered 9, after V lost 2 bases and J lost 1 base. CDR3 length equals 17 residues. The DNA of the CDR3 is TGCGCCAGCAGCTTAATGGTGTCAGCGGGAGGCACAGATACGCAGTATTTT. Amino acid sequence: CASSLMVSAGGTDTQYF. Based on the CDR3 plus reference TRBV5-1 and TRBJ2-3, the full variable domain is KAGVTQTPRYLIKTRGQQVTLSCSPISGHRSVSWYQQTPGQGLQFLFEYFSETQRNKGNFPGRFSGRQFSNSRSEMNVSTLELGDSALYLCASSLMVSAGGTDTQYFGPGTRLTVL.

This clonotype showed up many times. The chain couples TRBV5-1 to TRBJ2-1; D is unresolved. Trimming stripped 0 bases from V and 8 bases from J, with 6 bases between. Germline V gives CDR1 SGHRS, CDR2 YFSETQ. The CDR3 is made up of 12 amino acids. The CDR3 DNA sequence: TGCGCCAGCAGCTTGGGGTGGGATGAGCAGTTCTTC. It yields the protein CASSLGWDEQFF.